This TCR beta chain was obtained from a study of cytomegalovirus exposure and HLA in healthy donors. Study-wide background: Out of 398 genotyped donors, around 80% belonged to the Caucasian-associated ancestry cluster. Study-level findings and limits: Roughly even sequencing depth across donors was the assumption behind the presence/absence analyses. TRBV6-2, TRBV6-3 and some other V segments were excluded as indistinguishable. Data from an earlier analysis indicated that most TCR beta V segments were productive either about 87% or about 30% of the time.

Germline lookup yields CDR1 MDHEN and CDR2 SYDVKM. Deletions cut 2 bases from V and 4 bases from J, with 11 bases between. The CDR3 is made up of 14 amino acids. A word on this clone: Antigen specificity is unknown.

The PCR was carried out with 60 Vbeta primers and 13 Jbeta primers. Libraries were prepared by immunoSEQ multiplex PCR; TCRdb keeps only in-frame clonotypes and omits some of them. The data hold about 200,000 clones, with about 81% observed a single time. V and J are TRBV28 and TRBJ1-2; D gene unclear. The TCR was taken from a woman aged 35 to 49 in good health and CMV-seronegative. The sequenced material came from PBMCs. The CDR3 region is CASSLSAETYGYTF. The CDR3, as DNA: TGTGCCAGCAGTTTAAGCGCAGAAACCTATGGCTACACCTTC.